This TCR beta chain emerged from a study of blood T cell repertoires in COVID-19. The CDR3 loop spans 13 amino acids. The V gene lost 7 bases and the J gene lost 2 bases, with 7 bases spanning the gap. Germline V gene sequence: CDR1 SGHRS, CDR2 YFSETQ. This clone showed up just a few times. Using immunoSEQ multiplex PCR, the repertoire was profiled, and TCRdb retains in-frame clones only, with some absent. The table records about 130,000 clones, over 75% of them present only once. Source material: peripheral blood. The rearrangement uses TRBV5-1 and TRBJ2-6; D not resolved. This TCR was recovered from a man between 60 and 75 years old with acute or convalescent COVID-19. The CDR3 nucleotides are TGCGCCAGCCTTGAGCCTGGGGCCAACGTCCTGACTTTC. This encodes CASLEPGANVLTF.